One and the same sample provided the 23 T cell receptor beta chains below, sequenced in a study of T cell repertoires in cytomegalovirus infection. TCRdb used MiXCR to reprocess the reads, holding one entry per CDR3 protein. The sample has about 490,000 distinct CDR3 sequences, about 15% seen once. Sequencing used CD8+ T cells from PBMCs. These receptors all stem from a human donor in good health (CMV status not recorded). Some clones in this sample may be carry-over from other donors' samples.

This clonotype was recorded many times. The CDR3 loop is CASSLTGNSPLHF. In DNA, the CDR3 is TGTGCCAGCAGCTTAACGGGGAATTCACCCCTCCACTTT. The J gene is TRBJ1-6, the V gene TRBV7-8; no reliable D call. Trimming removed 2 bases from V and 7 bases from J, with 6 bases in between. Germline CDR1 and CDR2: SGHVS and FQNEAQ. The CDR3 contains 13 residues.

This chain links TRBV7-8 with TRBJ2-7; no definite D call. Trimming removed 6 bases at V and 2 bases at J, with 20 bases between. The CDR3 spans 16 residues. Germline V lookup: CDR1 SGHVS, CDR2 FQNEAQ. CDR3 nucleotides: TGTGCCAGCAGTTATCTGTTGGCGAACCCTACCTACGAGCAGTACTTC. Its protein product is CASSYLLANPTYEQYF.

This clonotype was found many times. At one end the junction does not follow the germline gene, possibly because of a read error. This rearrangement joins TRBV27 to TRBJ2-5, with a tentative D call TRBD1 (6 bases). This CDR3 region has 12 residues. Germline loops: CDR1 MNHEY, CDR2 SMNVEV (reference sequence). The CDR3 bases are TGTGCCAGCAGTTTCCCCGGACAGATCGCGAGCTTC. It translates to CASSFPGQIASF.

This clonotype showed up many times. The chain combines TRBV7-6 with TRBJ2-1, with D perhaps TRBD1 (6 bases). V shed 5 bases and J shed 8 bases, with 16 bases lying between them. This CDR3 has 14 residues. CDR1 and CDR2 (germline): SGHVS, FNYEAQ. CDR3 protein: CASSPLYRVDEQFF. The CDR3 nucleotides are TGTGCCAGCAGCCCACTATACAGGGTGGATGAGCAGTTCTTC.

This clonotype is a singleton in its sample. This may arise from a read error, as a much more abundant clone is one base away. The conserved closing phenylalanine or tryptophan is absent in this CDR3, likely reflecting a read error. The CDR3 region is CASSFLNRGYNEQFL. CDR3 DNA sequence: TGTGCCAGCAGTTTCCTTAACCGGGGCTACAATGAGCAGTTCTTA. This chain links TRBV27 with TRBJ2-1, with a weak D call TRBD2 (5 bases). CDR1 and CDR2 from the germline V gene are MNHEY and SMNVEV (reference sequence). V was shortened by 3 bases and J by 3 bases, with 12 bases between the two germline ends. The CDR3 extends over 15 amino acids.

The chain is built from TRBV5-6 and TRBJ2-2; D gene unclear. The length of the CDR3 is 14 residues. CDR1 is SGHDT, CDR2 YYEEEE, per germline. V was cut by 1 base and J by 6 bases, with 10 bases left in between. The CDR3 DNA reads as TGTGCCAGCAGCTTGTTCTATTTCGCCGGGGAGCTGTTTTTT. Its translation: CASSLFYFAGELFF. Based on the CDR3 plus reference TRBV5-6 and TRBJ2-2, the full variable domain is DAGVTQSPTHLIKTRGQQVTLRCSPKSGHDTVSWYQQALGQGPQFIFQYYEEEERQRGNFPDRFSGHQFPNYSSELNVNALLLGDSALYLCASSLFYFAGELFFGEGSRLTVL.

This clonotype has ten or more counts. This rearrangement joins TRBV28 to TRBJ2-3; 9 bases are a match to TRBD2. J gave up 2 bases and V 6 bases, and 9 bases lay outside the gene matches. Germline CDR1 MDHEN, CDR2 SYDVKM. The CDR3 is 16 residues long. The CDR3: CASRDRTSASTDTQYF. Written as DNA, the CDR3 is TGTGCCAGCAGGGACCGGACTAGCGCTTCCACAGATACGCAGTATTTT. Based on the CDR3 plus reference TRBV28 and TRBJ2-3, the full variable domain is DVKVTQSSRYLVKRTGEKVFLECVQDMDHENMFWYRQDPGLGLRLIYFSYDVKMKEKGDIPEGYSVSREKKERFSLILESASTNQTSMYLCASRDRTSASTDTQYFGPGTRLTVL.

The sample holds a few counts of this clonotype. The chain recombines TRBV29-1 with TRBJ2-7; unclear D gene. Trimming cost V 6 bases and J 5 bases, with 20 bases left between them. Looked up from germline, CDR1 is SQVTM and CDR2 is ANQGSEA. This CDR3 has 14 residues. The chain's CDR3 is CSVPLEETLDEQYF. CDR3 in DNA: TGCAGCGTCCCTCTTGAGGAAACCCTAGACGAGCAGTACTTC.

This clonotype occurred many times. J is TRBJ1-2 and V is TRBV7-9; D gene ambiguous. CDR1 is SEHNR, CDR2 FQNEAQ, per germline (reference sequence). Trimming left V 4 bases short and J 8 bases short, with 17 bases between. This CDR3 has 14 residues. CDR3 in amino acids: CASSYVSTARGYTF. CDR3 coding DNA: TGTGCCAGCAGCTATGTGTCTACGGCGAGGGGCTACACCTTC.

The genes are TRBV7-9 and TRBJ1-2; perhaps TRBD1 as D (6 bases). Germline V gives CDR1 SEHNR, CDR2 FQNEAQ (reference sequence). The CDR3 covers 15 residues. Trimming took off 1 base at V and 3 bases at J, with 12 bases between the two ends. The CDR3: CASSLEGSGDYGYTF. CDR3 in DNA: TGTGCCAGCAGCTTAGAGGGTTCAGGGGACTATGGCTACACCTTC.

A word on this clonotype: A much larger clone lies a single base off, so this may be a read error. No conserved phenylalanine or tryptophan ends this CDR3, so it is likely a read error. The chain recombines TRBV7-3 with TRBJ2-7; 7 positions agree with TRBD1. The CDR3 length is 13 residues. V dropped 5 bases and J dropped 5; count of bases not matched to a gene: 6. Per germline, CDR1 SGHTA and CDR2 FQGTGA. Here the CDR3 DNA reads TGTGCCAGCAGCCCCACAGGGGTGGACGAGCAGTACTTA. It encodes CASSPTGVDEQYL.

This clonotype was observed a few times. The V gene is TRBV6-5, the J gene TRBJ2-7, with 7 bases aligning to TRBD2. The CDR3 extends over 16 amino acids. V trimming: 0 bases; J trimming: 1 base; junction bases outside the gene matches: 6. CDR1 and CDR2 from the germline V gene are MNHEY and SVGAGI. This CDR3 reads CASSYSTSLPSYEQYF. In DNA, the CDR3 is TGTGCCAGCAGTTACTCGACTAGCCTACCTTCCTACGAGCAGTACTTC.

This clonotype was detected many times. The genes are TRBV28 and TRBJ2-7; no reliable D call. The CDR3 is 16 residues long. Trimming took 5 bases from V and 0 from J, leaving 17 bases between them. Per germline, CDR1 MDHEN and CDR2 SYDVKM. The CDR3 nucleotides read TGTGCCAGCAGTCGAAATCCTAAGGTGAGCTCCTACGAGCAGTACTTC. The encoded protein is CASSRNPKVSSYEQYF. Full variable domain (rest looked up from reference TRBV28 and TRBJ2-7): DVKVTQSSRYLVKRTGEKVFLECVQDMDHENMFWYRQDPGLGLRLIYFSYDVKMKEKGDIPEGYSVSREKKERFSLILESASTNQTSMYLCASSRNPKVSSYEQYFGPGTRLTVT.

This rearrangement joins TRBV27 to TRBJ2-3, with TRBD2 identical over 8 bases. CDR3 length equals 14 residues. The germline V gene encodes CDR1 MNHEY and CDR2 SMNVEV (reference sequence). The V segment lost 7 bases and the J segment 4 bases; nucleotides outside the gene matches: 7. CDR3 DNA sequence: TGTGCCAGCACTCGGGCGGGGGGTTCAGATACGCAGTATTTT. Amino acids: CASTRAGGSDTQYF.

This clonotype was counted between two and nine times. The rearrangement links TRBV28 to TRBJ2-2; D uncertain. The length of the CDR3 is 13 residues. Trimming removed 6 bases from V and 8 bases from J, with 13 bases in between. From germline, CDR1 is MDHEN and CDR2 SYDVKM. Here the CDR3 DNA reads TGTGCCAGCAGAGCGTGGGGAAGGGGGGAGCTGTTTTTT. The encoded protein is CASRAWGRGELFF.

At least ten counts were recorded for this clonotype. The chain links TRBV11-2 to TRBJ2-1; 8 bases agree with TRBD2. The CDR3 is 16 residues long. Trimming took 0 bases from V and 8 from J; bases not matched to a gene: 9. The germline gives CDR1 SGHAT, CDR2 FQNNGV. This chain's CDR3 is CASSLDRAGGTYEQFF. The CDR3 coding sequence is TGTGCCAGCAGCTTAGATAGGGCGGGAGGAACCTATGAGCAGTTCTTC.

Many counts were recorded for this clonotype. The chain couples TRBV7-8 to TRBJ1-6; 10 nucleotides match TRBD1. The CDR3 is 17 amino acids. Germline V lookup: CDR1 SGHVS, CDR2 FQNEAQ. The ends lost 1 base at V and 9 bases at J; junction bases unmatched: 9. The CDR3 protein is CASSLEISGTGVSPLHF. The CDR3 DNA follows: TGTGCCAGCAGCTTAGAGATATCCGGGACAGGGGTTTCACCCCTCCACTTT.

This clonotype was seen a few times. The rearrangement uses TRBV12-3 or TRBV12-4 and TRBJ1-5, with 8 nucleotides matching TRBD1. V was pared by 4 bases and J by 3 bases, with 5 bases of the junction left unmatched. The CDR3 runs to 15 residues. The CDR3 protein is CASSSRTGPNQPQHF. CDR3 sequence (DNA): TGTGCCAGCAGTTCCCGGACAGGGCCCAATCAGCCCCAGCATTTT.

This clonotype was seen repeatedly, ten times or more. V usage is TRBV11-2 and J usage is TRBJ1-5; D uncertain. The ends were cut back, 5 bases at V and 4 bases at J, with 12 bases in the middle. This CDR3 region has 14 residues. Germline V gene data show CDR1 as SGHAT and CDR2 as FQNNGV. CDR3 protein: CASSASGPNQPQHF. As DNA, the CDR3 is TGTGCCAGCAGCGCCAGCGGGCCAAATCAGCCCCAGCATTTT.

This clonotype was counted ten times or more. The chain couples TRBV11-2 to TRBJ2-5; 9 nucleotides align to TRBD1. From germline, CDR1 is SGHAT and CDR2 FQNNGV. V shed 3 bases, J shed 5 bases, and the junction held 7 bases outside the gene matches. This CDR3 has 15 residues. Written as DNA, the CDR3 is TGTGCCAGCAGCTTCCTCGGGACAGGGTTGGAGACCCAGTACTTC. Its translation: CASSFLGTGLETQYF.

Ten or more counts support this clonotype. The chain uses TRBV11-2 and TRBJ2-7, with 7 bases aligning to TRBD2. Germline V lookup: CDR1 SGHAT, CDR2 FQNNGV. V shed 5 bases and J 2 bases; nucleotides not matched to a gene: 3. The CDR3 consists of 13 residues. The CDR3 nucleotides read TGTGCCAGCAGCACGGGACTACCCTACGAGCAGTACTTC. This encodes CASSTGLPYEQYF.

This clonotype occurred a few times. Here the CDR3 reads CASSLSFRDTQYF. DNA for the CDR3: TGTGCCAGCAGCTTATCCTTCAGGGATACGCAGTATTTT. The chain carries TRBV11-2 and TRBJ2-3; D gene ambiguous. The V end lost 2 bases, the J end lost 6 bases, and 9 bases lay between the germline ends. Germline CDR1 SGHAT, CDR2 FQNNGV. The length of the CDR3 is 13 residues. The full variable domain, completed using reference TRBV11-2 and TRBJ2-3, is EAGVAQSPRYKIIEKRQSVAFWCNPISGHATLYWYQQILGQGPKLLIQFQNNGVVDDSQLPKDRFSAERLKGVDSTLKIQPAKLEDSAVYLCASSLSFRDTQYFGPGTRLTVL.

The chain couples TRBV7-9 to TRBJ2-7; D is possibly TRBD1 (7 bases). This CDR3 has 14 amino acids. Germline V gene lookup returns CDR1 SEHNR and CDR2 FQNEAQ (reference sequence). V gave up 4 bases and J gave up 3 bases, with 13 bases separating them. This CDR3 is CASSSGDRVYEQYF. The DNA for the CDR3 is TGTGCCAGCAGCTCGGGGGACAGAGTCTACGAGCAGTACTTC.